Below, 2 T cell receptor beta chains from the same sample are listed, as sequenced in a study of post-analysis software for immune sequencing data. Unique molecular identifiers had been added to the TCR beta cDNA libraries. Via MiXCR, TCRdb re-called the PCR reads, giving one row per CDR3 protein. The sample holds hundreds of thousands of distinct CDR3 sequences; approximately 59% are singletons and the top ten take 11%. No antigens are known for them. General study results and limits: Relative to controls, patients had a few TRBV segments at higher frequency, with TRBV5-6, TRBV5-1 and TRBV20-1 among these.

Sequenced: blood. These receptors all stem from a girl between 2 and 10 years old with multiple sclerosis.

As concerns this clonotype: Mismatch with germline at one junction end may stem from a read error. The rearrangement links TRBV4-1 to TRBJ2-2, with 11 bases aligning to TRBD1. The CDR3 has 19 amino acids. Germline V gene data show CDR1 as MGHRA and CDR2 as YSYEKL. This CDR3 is CAGSQDPGQGAQRVGELFF. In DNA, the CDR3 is TGCGCCGGCAGCCAAGATCCCGGACAGGGGGCGCAGAGGGTCGGGGAGCTGTTTTTT.

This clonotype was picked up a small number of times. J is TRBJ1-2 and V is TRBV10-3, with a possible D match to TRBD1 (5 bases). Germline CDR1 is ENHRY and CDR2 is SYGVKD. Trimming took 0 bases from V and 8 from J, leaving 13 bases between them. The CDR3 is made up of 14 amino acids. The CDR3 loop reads CAISESAGPSGYTF. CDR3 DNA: TGTGCCATCAGTGAGTCGGCAGGGCCTAGCGGCTACACCTTC.